The 25 T cell receptor beta chains below were found in one sample sequenced in a study of regulatory T cells in long-lasting Graves disease. The time point: persistent/refractory GD, antithyroid drugs over 5 years with positive TRAb. RNA from PBMCs was the source of the TCR library. Building the TCR beta libraries relied on iRepertoire HTBI primers, and CDR3 regions underwent Arm-PCR. TCRdb reprocessed the multiplex PCR reads with MiXCR, giving one entry per CDR3 protein. The sample consists of 420,000 or so distinct CDR3 sequences, roughly a quarter of them appearing once. The source was peripheral blood mononuclear cells (PBMCs), collected when the disease was refractory, from a patient treated with antithyroid drugs. The receptors stem from a female donor with Graves disease.

This clonotype was seen a few times. The genes are TRBV30 and TRBJ1-1; D not certain. Germline CDR1 GTSNPN, CDR2 SVGIG (reference sequence). The CDR3 is made up of 12 amino acids. Trimming cost V 4 bases and J 1 base, with 7 bases left between them. DNA for the CDR3: TGTGCCTGGACCAGAGGGAACACTGAAGCTTTCTTT. Translation gives CAWTRGNTEAFF.

This clonotype has at least ten counts. The V and J genes are TRBV7-2 and TRBJ1-5, with D possibly being TRBD1 (6 bases). The V and J ends lost 5 bases and 4 bases respectively, with 12 bases between them. CDR3 size: 14 residues. Germline loops: CDR1 SGHTA, CDR2 FQGNSA. Written as DNA, the CDR3 is TGTGCCAGCAGCCTGGGGGGCAGGAATCAGCCCCAGCATTTT. It yields the protein CASSLGGRNQPQHF.

As concerns this clonotype: This may be a read error: a much more frequent sequence differs by one nucleotide. J is TRBJ2-2 and V is TRBV27, with 7 nucleotides matching TRBD2. Germline V lookup: CDR1 MNHEY, CDR2 SMNVEV (reference sequence). This CDR3 region has 14 residues. CDR3: CASSSGLVGGELSF. Here the CDR3 DNA reads TGTGCCAGCAGTTCAGGACTAGTCGGCGGGGAGCTGTCTTTT.

The chain recombines TRBV3-1 with TRBJ2-1, with 7 bases fitting TRBD2. This CDR3 is built from 16 residues. J lost 3 bases, V lost 3 bases, and 8 bases had no gene match. Germline V gene sequence: CDR1 LGHDT, CDR2 YNNKEL (reference sequence). The DNA for the CDR3 is TGTGCCAGCAGCCAGCCTACTAGCGTAAGCTACAATGAGCAGTTCTTC. Translating gives CASSQPTSVSYNEQFF.

The genes are TRBV27 and TRBJ1-2, with TRBD1 matching 9 bases. V was pared by 0 bases and J by 4 bases, with 3 bases of the junction left unmatched. CDR1 and CDR2 (germline): MNHEY, SMNVEV (reference sequence). The CDR3 has 15 residues. The CDR3 is CASSLSPTGGYGYTF. The CDR3 nucleotides read TGTGCCAGCAGTTTATCCCCGACAGGGGGCTATGGCTACACCTTC.

In this sample, this clonotype turned up many times. The chain is built from TRBV11-1 and TRBJ1-1, with 10 nucleotides matching TRBD1. CDR1 and CDR2 (germline): SGHAT, FQDESV (reference sequence). The CDR3 extends over 15 amino acids. The trim removed 5 bases at V and 3 bases at J, leaving 6 bases unmatched. The CDR3 is CASSHDRGRDTEAFF. Here the CDR3 DNA reads TGTGCCAGCAGCCACGACAGGGGGCGAGACACTGAAGCTTTCTTT.

The rearrangement uses TRBV11-2 and TRBJ2-2; TRBD1 is a possible D gene (6 bases). Germline V gives CDR1 SGHAT, CDR2 FQNNGV. Trimming took 2 bases from V and 4 from J, leaving 11 bases between them. This CDR3 has 15 amino acids. CDR3 region: CASSLFRGSTGELFF. Here the CDR3 DNA reads TGTGCCAGCAGCTTATTTAGGGGGTCCACCGGGGAGCTGTTTTTT.

This clonotype has at least ten counts. The gene calls are TRBV12-3 or TRBV12-4 and TRBJ1-5, with a tentative D call TRBD1 (6 bases). The germline V and J ends were trimmed by 3 bases and 6 bases, with 18 bases remaining between them. The CDR3 covers 16 residues. CDR3 nucleotide sequence: TGTGCCAGCAGTTTGGATACAGGGTCGGGGGGTCAGCCCCAGCATTTT. It encodes CASSLDTGSGGQPQHF.

As to this clonotype: Possible read error: a much larger clone is one base away. DNA of the CDR3: TGTGCCAGCAGTTACGACGCTAATAGCAATCAGCCCCAGCATTTT. Its protein is CASSYDANSNQPQHF. The chain joins TRBV6-5 to TRBJ1-5; no clear D. CDR3 size: 15 residues. CDR1 is MNHEY and CDR2 is SVGAGI in the germline V gene. Trimming stripped 2 bases from V and 0 bases from J, with 8 bases between.

This clonotype was found many times. The CDR3 reads CASRPGTANTEAFF. The CDR3 coding sequence is TGTGCCAGCAGGCCCGGGACAGCGAACACTGAAGCTTTCTTT. The chain recombines TRBV6-1 with TRBJ1-1; TRBD1 agrees at 7 bases. J was trimmed by 1 base and V by 6 bases; bases with no gene match: 5. Germline CDR1 and CDR2: MNHNS and SASEGT. This CDR3 region has 14 residues.

Ten or more counts support this clonotype. This sequence joins TRBV20-1 and TRBJ2-7; 9 bases match TRBD2. This CDR3 is built from 17 residues. J lost 6 bases, V lost 0 bases, and 15 bases had no gene match. Per the germline V gene, CDR1 is DFQATT and CDR2 is SNEGSKA (reference sequence). In nucleotides, the CDR3 is TGCAGTGCTAGAGATTTGAAAGGTCTAGCGGGACATGGCGAGCAGTACTTC. Translation: CSARDLKGLAGHGEQYF.

With regard to this clonotype: Since a far larger clone is one base different, this is likely a read error. This sequence joins TRBV11-2 and TRBJ1-1; unclear D gene. Trimming shortened V by 2 bases and J by 3 bases, and 13 bases separated the two germline ends. This CDR3 has 15 amino acids. Germline CDR1 reads SGHAT; CDR2 reads FQNNGV. The CDR3 here is CASSLILGGDTEAFF. The CDR3 DNA is TGTGCCAGCAGCTTAATACTGGGCGGGGACACTGAAGCTTTCTTT.

This clonotype was found a few times. The J gene is TRBJ2-7, the V gene TRBV2; no firm D call. Germline V gene sequence: CDR1 SNHLY, CDR2 FYNNEI. The CDR3 has 11 residues. V lost 5 bases, J lost 9 bases, and 11 bases lay in between. The CDR3 DNA reads TGTGCCAGCAGTCGACTCCTATCGCAGTACTTC. This translates into CASSRLLSQYF.

Only a few counts were recorded for this clonotype. This sequence joins TRBV10-3 and TRBJ2-2; maybe TRBD2 (6 bases). With 10 bases removed from V and 6 bases from J, the gap between germline ends came to 18 bases. The germline V gene encodes CDR1 ENHRY and CDR2 SYGVKD. CDR3 length equals 14 residues. CDR3 protein: CATRVAGGAGELFF. CDR3 coding DNA: TGTGCCACCCGGGTGGCAGGAGGGGCCGGGGAGCTGTTTTTT.

This clonotype was found many times. The chain has TRBV7-2 and TRBJ1-1, with D uncertain. This CDR3 region has 12 residues. Between the trimmed V and J ends, which lost 11 bases and 0 bases, there was a span of 10 bases. Germline CDR1 SGHTA, CDR2 FQGNSA. Here the CDR3 reads CAAGKMNTEAFF. Here the CDR3 DNA reads TGTGCCGCTGGGAAAATGAACACTGAAGCTTTCTTT. Full variable domain (remainder filled in from reference TRBV7-2 and TRBJ1-1): GAGVSQSPSNKVTEKGKDVELRCDPISGHTALYWYRQSLGQGLEFLIYFQGNSAPDKSGLPSDRFSAERTGGSVSTLTIQRTQQEDSAVYLCAAGKMNTEAFFGQGTRLTVV.

This rearrangement joins TRBV6-1 to TRBJ2-2, with D unresolved. The CDR3 sequence is 15 residues long. Germline V gene data show CDR1 as MNHNS and CDR2 as SASEGT. V lost 1 base and J lost 0, with 6 bases in between. The CDR3 nucleotides are TGTGCCAGCAGTGAAGACCCTGCGAACACCGGGGAGCTGTTTTTT. As protein: CASSEDPANTGELFF.

The gene calls are TRBV5-6 and TRBJ1-5, with 8 bases matching TRBD1. This CDR3 is 16 amino acids long. CDR1 is SGHDT and CDR2 is YYEEEE in the germline V gene. J lost 5 bases, V lost 4 bases, and 11 bases had no gene match. CDR3 amino acids: CASSRTWDRLYQPQHF. In nucleotides, the CDR3 is TGTGCCAGCAGCCGAACTTGGGACAGGTTGTATCAGCCCCAGCATTTT.

The sample holds a few counts of this clonotype. The V gene is TRBV20-1, the J gene TRBJ2-1; D may be TRBD1 (6 bases). Trimming removed 3 bases from V and 10 bases from J, with 16 bases in between. CDR3 size: 13 residues. CDR1 and CDR2 (germline): DFQATT, SNEGSKA (reference sequence). CDR3 protein: CSASNSYRVEQFF. CDR3 DNA sequence: TGCAGTGCTAGTAATTCATACAGGGTCGAGCAGTTCTTC.

This chain links TRBV5-1 with TRBJ2-1; 11 nucleotides align to TRBD2. The CDR3 loop spans 15 amino acids. After removal of 0 bases from V and 9 bases from J, the junction contained 5 bases not matched to a gene. Germline loops: CDR1 SGHRS, CDR2 YFSETQ. The CDR3 sequence is CASSLELAGVTEQFF. The CDR3 coding sequence is TGCGCCAGCAGCTTGGAACTAGCGGGAGTTACTGAGCAGTTCTTC.

This clonotype was seen only a few times. V gene TRBV30 combines with J gene TRBJ2-1, with D perhaps TRBD2 (5 bases). Germline loops: CDR1 GTSNPN, CDR2 SVGIG (reference sequence). The CDR3 consists of 15 residues. Trimming took off 5 bases at V and 0 bases at J, with 14 bases between the two ends. The CDR3 DNA reads as TGTGCCTGGGGAAGACGGGGAAGCTCCTACAATGAGCAGTTCTTC. It codes for CAWGRRGSSYNEQFF.

The chain carries TRBV28 and TRBJ2-2; D not resolved. V lost 4 bases and J lost 7, with 13 bases in between. The CDR3 is 14 residues long. Germline V gene lookup returns CDR1 MDHEN and CDR2 SYDVKM. Here the CDR3 DNA reads TGTGCCAGCAGTTCCGGGCCCCTATTCGGGGAGCTGTTTTTT. It translates to CASSSGPLFGELFF.

The V and J genes are TRBV28 and TRBJ1-5; TRBD1 aligns across 9 bases. CDR3 size: 15 residues. Germline V gene lookup returns CDR1 MDHEN and CDR2 SYDVKM. With 6 bases clipped from V and 6 bases from J, the junction kept 9 bases outside the gene matches. Here the CDR3 reads CASRPGTGFSQPQHF. For the CDR3, the DNA is TGTGCCAGCAGACCCGGGACAGGGTTCTCTCAGCCCCAGCATTTT.

This clonotype was seen just once. CDR3 residues: CASRDLKQGIGYGYTF. The CDR3 DNA follows: TGCGCCAGCAGGGACCTTAAACAGGGTATCGGATATGGCTACACCTTC. V is TRBV4-1 and J is TRBJ1-2, with D perhaps TRBD1 (6 bases). Trimming stripped 6 bases from V and 5 bases from J, with 22 bases between. CDR1 and CDR2 (germline): MGHRA, YSYEKL. The CDR3 runs 16 residues.

The chain is built from TRBV4-3 and TRBJ2-7, with 14 bases aligning to TRBD2. Germline V gene lookup returns CDR1 LGHNA and CDR2 YSLEER. The CDR3 spans 17 residues. V trimming: 5 bases; J trimming: 7 bases; junction bases outside the gene matches: 13. CDR3 sequence: CASSEGLAGVGRGEQYF. DNA of the CDR3: TGCGCCAGCAGCGAGGGACTAGCGGGAGTCGGGAGAGGTGAGCAGTACTTC.

This clonotype occurred a few times. The chain combines TRBV18 with TRBJ1-2; D not certain. Trimming shortened V by 2 bases and J by 3 bases, and 4 bases separated the two germline ends. The length of the CDR3 is 12 residues. Germline lookup yields CDR1 KGHSH and CDR2 LQKENI. CDR3 sequence: CASSPNDYGYTF. CDR3 nucleotide sequence: TGTGCCAGCTCACCAAACGACTATGGCTACACCTTC. The variable domain in full, completed from reference TRBV18 and TRBJ1-2, reads NAGVMQNPRHLVRRRGQEARLRCSPMKGHSHVYWYRQLPEEGLKFMVYLQKENIIDESGMPKERFSAEFPKEGPSILRIQQVVRGDSAAYFCASSPNDYGYTFGSGTRLTVV.